Listed below are T cell receptor beta chains from one sample, sequenced in a study of blood T cell repertoires in COVID-19. TCRdb keeps only in-frame clones here, not all; method: immunoSEQ multiplex PCR. The data show about 200,000 clones, with 70% to 90% seen just once and over 15% held by the top ten. The sample was peripheral blood. Receptor source: a man aged 50 to 59 with COVID-19, enrolled during active disease. CDR3s include the opening cysteine and the closing phenylalanine or tryptophan. Fields, in order: V gene, clone size, D gene, J gene, CDR3 protein. The D gene is left open where the match is weak. The size field is filled for only some rows; it gives once, few, many or a size class.

v_gene: TRBV9
abundance: .
d_gene: TRBD1
j_gene: TRBJ2-3
CDR3aa: CASSGRTGVTDTQYF

v_gene: TRBV28
abundance: .
d_gene: .
j_gene: TRBJ1-6
CDR3aa: CASGTIISPLHF

v_gene: TRBV12-5
abundance: .
d_gene: TRBD2
j_gene: TRBJ2-2
CDR3aa: CASGSAGGYPTGELFF

v_gene: TRBV2
abundance: .
d_gene: TRBD1
j_gene: TRBJ2-7
CDR3aa: CASRGLGQGNYEQYF

v_gene: TRBV19
abundance: .
d_gene: .
j_gene: TRBJ2-3
CDR3aa: CASSIGTWRTDTQYF

v_gene: TRBV18
abundance: .
d_gene: TRBD2
j_gene: TRBJ2-7
CDR3aa: CASSPSSGGDYEQYF

v_gene: TRBV7-8
abundance: .
d_gene: TRBD1
j_gene: TRBJ1-2
CDR3aa: CASSLAINSLGTDYGYTF

v_gene: TRBV5-1
abundance: .
d_gene: .
j_gene: TRBJ2-7
CDR3aa: CASSLAGQGPGVQYF

v_gene: TRBV29-1
abundance: .
d_gene: .
j_gene: TRBJ2-5
CDR3aa: CSVADRETQYF

v_gene: TRBV30
abundance: .
d_gene: TRBD2
j_gene: TRBJ2-7
CDR3aa: CAWSENWGGSYEQYF

v_gene: TRBV9
abundance: .
d_gene: .
j_gene: TRBJ2-1
CDR3aa: CASSVDSLRGYEQFF

v_gene: TRBV11-2
abundance: .
d_gene: .
j_gene: TRBJ1-1
CDR3aa: CASSLVGGVRIEAFF

v_gene: TRBV2
abundance: .
d_gene: TRBD2
j_gene: TRBJ2-2
CDR3aa: CASSFRDFSGPNTGELFF

v_gene: TRBV27
abundance: few
d_gene: TRBD1
j_gene: TRBJ1-1
CDR3aa: CASSSWSEQGYTEAFF

v_gene: TRBV2
abundance: .
d_gene: TRBD1
j_gene: TRBJ2-7
CDR3aa: CASVPGQIINEQYF

v_gene: TRBV28
abundance: .
d_gene: .
j_gene: TRBJ1-6
CDR3aa: CASSPPDSSSYNSPLHF